The clone carrying this TCR beta chain was seen many times. The antigen is not known. This sample was included in a study of T cells after yellow fever vaccination. General study results and limits: It was the secondary response that reached its peak faster, day 5 versus 15, but it was weaker. Abundant bulk-derived clonotypes could contaminate FACS-sorted repertoires.

Germline values: CDR1 SEHNR, CDR2 FQNEAQ (reference sequence). Trimming cost V 5 bases and J 8 bases, with 16 bases left between them. This CDR3 is 14 amino acids long. Universal primer sites and UMIs were introduced during 5'RACE template-switching synthesis of TCR cDNA. TCRdb fed the 5' RACE reads into MiXCR, producing one record per CDR3 protein. The sample yields more than 300,000 distinct CDR3 sequences, about 11% seen once. J is TRBJ2-1 and V is TRBV7-9; D may be TRBD1 or TRBD2 (7 bases each). The clonotype comes from a man in his late teens or twenties who received the YFV17D yellow fever vaccine. The specimen comprised CD4+ T cells sorted from PBMCs, sampled 45 days after the yellow fever booster vaccination. The CDR3 nucleotides are TGTGCCAGCAGCCTTTCAGGGGGGGTGGATGAGCAGTTCTTC. Its protein product is CASSLSGGVDEQFF.